This T cell receptor beta chain was identified during a study of T-cell memory formation after mild COVID-19. Whole-study findings and limits: Pre-infection memory harbored some responding clones, suggesting cross-reactive memory joined. Researchers report contracting CD4+ clones mostly in CM and EM, with CD8+ clones in EMRA.

TCR alpha and TCR beta cDNA libraries with sample barcodes and UMIs came from 5'RACE using constant-segment primers. Using its own MiXCR run on the 5' RACE reads, TCRdb lists one record per CDR3 protein. The data show fewer than 700,000 distinct CDR3 sequences, about 20% seen once. Trimming cost V 0 bases and J 10 bases, with 11 bases left between them. From germline, CDR1 is SGDLS and CDR2 YYNGEE. CDR3 length: 13 residues. This clonotype was observed once. Antigen unknown. The sequence came from an adult woman who had mild COVID-19 (a few samples of this study predate the infection). Cell type and time point are not known. The chain recombines TRBV9 with TRBJ2-1; D gene unclear. Sequenced input: PBMCs or a T cell subset sorted from them (not recorded which). Here the CDR3 reads CASSVVPLREQFF. The CDR3, as DNA: TGTGCCAGCAGCGTAGTCCCGCTTCGCGAGCAGTTCTTC.